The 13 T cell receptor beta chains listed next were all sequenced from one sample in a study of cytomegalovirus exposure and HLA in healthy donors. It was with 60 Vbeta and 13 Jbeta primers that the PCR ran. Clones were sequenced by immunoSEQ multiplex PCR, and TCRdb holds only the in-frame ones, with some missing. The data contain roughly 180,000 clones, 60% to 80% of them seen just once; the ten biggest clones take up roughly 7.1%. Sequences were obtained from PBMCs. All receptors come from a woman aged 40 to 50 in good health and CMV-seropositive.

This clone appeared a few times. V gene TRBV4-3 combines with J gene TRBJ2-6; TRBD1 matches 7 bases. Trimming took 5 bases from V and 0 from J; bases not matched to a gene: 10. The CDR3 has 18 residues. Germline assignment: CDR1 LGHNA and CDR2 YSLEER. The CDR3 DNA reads TGCGCCAGCAGCAATGACAGGGTTCCTCTCTCTGGGGCCAACGTCCTGACTTTC. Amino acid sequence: CASSNDRVPLSGANVLTF.

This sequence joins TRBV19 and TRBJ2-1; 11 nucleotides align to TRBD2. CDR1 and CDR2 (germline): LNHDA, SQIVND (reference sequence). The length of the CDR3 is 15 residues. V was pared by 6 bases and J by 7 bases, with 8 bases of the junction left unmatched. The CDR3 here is CASRGTSGRRNEQFF. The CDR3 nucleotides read TGTGCCAGTAGGGGCACTAGCGGGAGAAGGAATGAGCAGTTCTTC.

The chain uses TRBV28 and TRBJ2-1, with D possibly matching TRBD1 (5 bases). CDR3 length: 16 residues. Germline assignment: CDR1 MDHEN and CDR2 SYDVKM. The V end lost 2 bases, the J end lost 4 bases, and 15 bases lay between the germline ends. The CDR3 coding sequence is TGTGCCAGCAGTTTAGGCACAGGCTTTGGGTACAATGAGCAGTTCTTC. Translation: CASSLGTGFGYNEQFF.

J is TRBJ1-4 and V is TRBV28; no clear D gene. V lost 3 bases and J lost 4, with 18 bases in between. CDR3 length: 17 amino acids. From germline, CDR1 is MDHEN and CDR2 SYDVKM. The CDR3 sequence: CASSLGSFVGNNEKLFF. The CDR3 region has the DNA TGTGCCAGCAGTTTGGGGAGTTTCGTGGGGAATAATGAAAAACTGTTTTTT.

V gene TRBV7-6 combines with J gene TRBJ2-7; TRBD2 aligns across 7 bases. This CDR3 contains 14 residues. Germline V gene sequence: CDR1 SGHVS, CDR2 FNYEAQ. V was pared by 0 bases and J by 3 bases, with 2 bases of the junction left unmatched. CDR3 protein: CASSLAGGDYEQYF. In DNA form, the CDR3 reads TGTGCCAGCAGCTTAGCGGGAGGGGACTACGAGCAGTACTTC.

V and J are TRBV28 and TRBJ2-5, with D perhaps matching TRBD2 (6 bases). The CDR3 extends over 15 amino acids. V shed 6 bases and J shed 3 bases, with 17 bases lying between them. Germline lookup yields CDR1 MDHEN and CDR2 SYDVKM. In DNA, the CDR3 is TGTGCCAGCAGCTCCCCGGGGGACGCGAAAGAGACCCAGTACTTC. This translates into CASSSPGDAKETQYF.

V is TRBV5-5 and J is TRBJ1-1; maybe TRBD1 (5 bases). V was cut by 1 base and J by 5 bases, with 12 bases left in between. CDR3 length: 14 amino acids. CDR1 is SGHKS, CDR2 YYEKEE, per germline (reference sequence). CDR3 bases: TGTGCCAGCAGCTTGAATGGGGGGAGAACTGAAGCTTTCTTT. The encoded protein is CASSLNGGRTEAFF.

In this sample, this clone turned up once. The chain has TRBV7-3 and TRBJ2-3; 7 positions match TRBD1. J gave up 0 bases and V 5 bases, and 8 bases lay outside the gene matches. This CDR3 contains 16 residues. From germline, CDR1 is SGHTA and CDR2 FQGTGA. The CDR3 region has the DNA TGTGCCAGCAGCCTGAGACAGGGTTCTAGCACAGATACGCAGTATTTT. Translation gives CASSLRQGSSTDTQYF. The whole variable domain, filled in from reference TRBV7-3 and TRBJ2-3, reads GAGVSQTPSNKVTEKGKYVELRCDPISGHTALYWYRQSLGQGPEFLIYFQGTGAADDSGLPNDRFFAVRPEGSVSTLKIQRTERGDSAVYLCASSLRQGSSTDTQYFGPGTRLTVL.

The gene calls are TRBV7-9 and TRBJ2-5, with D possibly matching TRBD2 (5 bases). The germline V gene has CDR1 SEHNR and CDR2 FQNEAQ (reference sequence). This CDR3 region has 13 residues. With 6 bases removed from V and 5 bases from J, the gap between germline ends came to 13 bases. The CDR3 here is CASRREGSETQYF. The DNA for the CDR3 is TGTGCCAGCAGGAGGGAAGGAAGTGAGACCCAGTACTTC.

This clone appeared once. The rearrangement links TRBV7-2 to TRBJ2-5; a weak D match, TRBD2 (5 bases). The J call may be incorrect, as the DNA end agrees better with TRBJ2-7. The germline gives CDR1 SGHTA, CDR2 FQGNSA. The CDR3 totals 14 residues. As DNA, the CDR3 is TGTGCCAGCAGCGGGGTAAGCGGCCCATACGAGCAGTACTTC. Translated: CASSGVSGPYEQYF.

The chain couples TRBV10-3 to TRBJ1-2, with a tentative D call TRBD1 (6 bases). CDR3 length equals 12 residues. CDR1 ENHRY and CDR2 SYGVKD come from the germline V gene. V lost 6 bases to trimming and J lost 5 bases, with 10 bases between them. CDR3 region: CAIRDSLYGYTF. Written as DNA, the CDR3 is TGTGCCATCAGGGACAGCTTATATGGCTACACCTTC.

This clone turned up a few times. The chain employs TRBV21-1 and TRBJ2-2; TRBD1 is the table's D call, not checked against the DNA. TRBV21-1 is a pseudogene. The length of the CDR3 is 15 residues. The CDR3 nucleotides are TGTGCCAGCAGAGTTCTTACAGGGAACACCGGGGAGCTGTTTTTT. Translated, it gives CASRVLTGNTGELFF.

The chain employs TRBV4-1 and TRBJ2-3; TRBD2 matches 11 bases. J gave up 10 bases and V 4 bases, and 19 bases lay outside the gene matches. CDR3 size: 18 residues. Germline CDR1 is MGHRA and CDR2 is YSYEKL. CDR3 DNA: TGCGCCAGCAGCCCCGCGATTGGGCTTAGCGGGAGGGCCGGGTCGCAGTATTTT. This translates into CASSPAIGLSGRAGSQYF.